This T cell receptor (beta chain) was retrieved from a study of radiotherapy plus CTLA-4 blockade in lung cancer (dated by TCRdb to 2017 to 2018). At the level of the whole study: Objective responses were observed in about a sixth of enrolled patients, and disease control was achieved in approximately 29%. Results the study describes overall, beyond this receptor: After treatment with radiotherapy and ipilimumab, TCR clones that originated in tumors expanded in peripheral blood. Early dynamic changes in blood T cell clones, together with increased serum interferon-beta after radiation, were reported as the strongest predictors of response.

Points on this clone: The antigen this receptor binds is unknown. No base-level quality is on record; no much larger clone is a single base apart.

Focal radiation therapy combined with CTLA-4 blockade (ipilimumab) was tested in patients with chemo-refractory metastatic non-small-cell lung cancer. Libraries were constructed by the immunoSEQ multiplex PCR assay. TCRdb obtained this table from immuneACCESS and retained in-frame rearrangements with V and J assigned. These tables miss some clones; where compared with another copy, unresolved V genes account for less than half of the shortfall, and the remainder is unexplained. Here the sample has 89,000 or so clones; around four fifths occur a single time. The top ten hold around 3.6% of the sample. The CDR3 measures 12 amino acids from cysteine to phenylalanine. Only the CDR3 DNA is retained, 36 bases long and in frame from the first base. V was cut back by 2 bases and J by 4 bases, leaving a gap of 6 bases between them. The germline V gene sets CDR1 to MDHEN and CDR2 to SYDVKM.

The source material was peripheral blood, sampled from a patient treated with radiotherapy plus ipilimumab. The TCR was taken from a human donor with non-small cell lung cancer who had a partial response to radiotherapy plus ipilimumab. Recombination linked TRBV28 to TRBJ2-7, with a weak D call of TRBD2 (6 bases match). Read as DNA, the sequence is TGTGCCAGCAGTTTAGCGGGGTACGAGCAGTACTTC. This codes for CASSLAGYEQYF.